This T cell receptor (beta chain) was sequenced during a study of blood T cell repertoires in COVID-19. Study-wide context: Sites across the United States, Italy and Spain contributed samples from acute and convalescent COVID-19. PBMCs, B-cell-depleted T cells, or T cells were the source of the cDNA or gDNA that made up the material.

Remarks on this clone: One junction end disagrees with the germline gene, perhaps due to a read error.

TCRdb's table, derived via immunoSEQ multiplex PCR, lists solely in-frame clones and lacks some. The table shows approximately 250,000 clones, with 88% occurring only once. The CDR3 totals 12 residues. From germline, CDR1 is MDHEN and CDR2 SYDVKM. The origin of this receptor is a woman in her thirties or forties with acute COVID-19. The source material was PBMCs or T cells enriched from blood (not recorded which). This chain connects TRBV28 to TRBJ2-1, with 8 positions matching TRBD1. CDR3 sequence reads: CATAGQGQGSLF. CDR3 sequence (DNA): TGTGCCACCGCGGGCCAAGGACAGGGTAGCCTCTTC.